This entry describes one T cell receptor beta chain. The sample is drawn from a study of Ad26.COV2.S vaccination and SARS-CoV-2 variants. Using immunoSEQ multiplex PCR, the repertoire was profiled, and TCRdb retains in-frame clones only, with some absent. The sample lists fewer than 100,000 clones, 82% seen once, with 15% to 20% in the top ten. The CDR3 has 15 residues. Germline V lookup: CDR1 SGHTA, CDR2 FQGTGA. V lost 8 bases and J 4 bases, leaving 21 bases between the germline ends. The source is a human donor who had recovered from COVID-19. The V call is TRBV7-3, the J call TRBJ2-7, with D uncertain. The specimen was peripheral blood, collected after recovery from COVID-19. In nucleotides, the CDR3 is TGTGCCAGCGCCGTGGATAGGCCCCCCTCTTACGAGCAGTACTTC. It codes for CASAVDRPPSYEQYF.